These 20 T cell receptor beta chains came from one sample sequenced in a study of long-term antiretroviral therapy in people with HIV. Samples were assayed with immunoSEQ v3.0 at survey level. Libraries were prepared by immunoSEQ multiplex PCR; TCRdb keeps only in-frame clonotypes and omits some of them. The table records more than 20,000 clones, 85% of them present only once. Sequencing was performed on unsorted PBMCs, taken 2.3 years after starting antiretroviral therapy. These receptor sequences come from a man aged 35 to 55 with HIV.

This chain links TRBV19 with TRBJ2-3; tentative D call: TRBD1 (5 bases). Germline assignment: CDR1 LNHDA and CDR2 SQIVND (reference sequence). V lost 3 bases and J lost 2, with 9 bases in between. This CDR3 region has 14 residues. In DNA, the CDR3 is TGTGCCAGTAGTATTAACAGGAACACAGATACGCAGTATTTT. This gives the protein CASSINRNTDTQYF.

The chain has TRBV5-5 and TRBJ1-2; possibly TRBD1 for D (5 bases). Trimming pared 0 bases from V and 3 bases from J, leaving 12 bases between. This CDR3 is 15 amino acids long. CDR1 is SGHKS, CDR2 YYEKEE, per germline (reference sequence). The chain's CDR3 is CASSLAGTRDYGYTF. For the CDR3, the DNA is TGTGCCAGCAGCTTGGCTGGGACCCGGGACTATGGCTACACCTTC.

The rearrangement joins TRBV7-6 to TRBJ1-1; D may be TRBD1 (5 bases). Germline V gene lookup returns CDR1 SGHVS and CDR2 FNYEAQ. With 2 bases removed from V and 5 bases from J, the gap between germline ends came to 12 bases. This CDR3 has 14 amino acids. CDR3 bases: TGTGCCAGCAGCTTATCGGGACGTGGGACTGAAGCTTTCTTT. Translation gives CASSLSGRGTEAFF.

V gene TRBV19 combines with J gene TRBJ1-5, with D uncertain. The germline V gene encodes CDR1 LNHDA and CDR2 SQIVND (reference sequence). This CDR3 has 13 amino acids. The V end lost 6 bases, the J end lost 0 bases, and 6 bases lay between the germline ends. The CDR3 region is CASRDYSNQPQHF. In DNA, the CDR3 is TGTGCCAGTAGGGATTATAGCAATCAGCCCCAGCATTTT.

The chain combines TRBV27 with TRBJ2-7, with D maybe TRBD1 (5 bases). This CDR3 is 14 amino acids long. The germline gives CDR1 MNHEY, CDR2 SMNVEV (reference sequence). V dropped 0 bases and J dropped 7 bases, with 13 bases sitting between them. CDR3 sequence (DNA): TGTGCCAGCAGTTTATCGTTTCAGGGCTCGGAGCAGTACTTC. Its protein is CASSLSFQGSEQYF.

The gene calls are TRBV6-5 and TRBJ2-3; D gene unclear. This CDR3 contains 11 residues. Trimming stripped 6 bases from V and 8 bases from J, with 9 bases between. The V gene's germline CDR1 is MNHEY and CDR2 SVGAGI. As DNA, the CDR3 is TGTGCCAGCAGAAAGTGGGGTACGCAGTATTTT. Translated: CASRKWGTQYF.

The chain has TRBV6-5 and TRBJ1-4; 7 nucleotides agree with TRBD1. The CDR3 is 13 residues long. V was pared by 5 bases and J by 10 bases, with 7 bases of the junction left unmatched. Germline V lookup: CDR1 MNHEY, CDR2 SVGAGI. The CDR3 loop is CASSNRGYGKLFF. CDR3 coding DNA: TGTGCCAGCAGTAACAGGGGCTATGGAAAACTGTTTTTT.

The chain has TRBV6-6 and TRBJ2-3, with TRBD1 matching over 11 bases. The CDR3 is made up of 15 amino acids. V trimming: 5 bases; J trimming: 8 bases; junction bases outside the gene matches: 9. Germline assignment: CDR1 MNHNY and CDR2 SVGAGI (reference sequence). This chain's CDR3 is CASSDGQGASVTQYF. CDR3 DNA sequence: TGTGCCAGCAGTGATGGACAGGGGGCGTCAGTTACGCAGTATTTT.

The table lists this clone with a count of one. The chain employs TRBV10-3 and TRBJ1-2; the D is unclear. Germline assignment: CDR1 ENHRY and CDR2 SYGVKD. There are 15 residues in the CDR3. V gave up 4 bases and J gave up 0 bases, with 12 bases separating them. Written as DNA, the CDR3 is TGTGCCATCAGTGTAGGACGGAACCCTAACTATGGCTACACCTTC. It yields the protein CAISVGRNPNYGYTF.

This clone was found a few times. The gene calls are TRBV14 and TRBJ2-7; D is perhaps TRBD2 (6 bases). Trimming took off 3 bases at V and 2 bases at J, with 11 bases between the two ends. This CDR3 has 14 residues. CDR1 SGHDN and CDR2 FVKESK come from the germline V gene. CDR3 coding DNA: TGTGCCAGCAGCCATTCGCGGGATCCCTACGAGCAGTACTTC. This translates into CASSHSRDPYEQYF.

The chain combines TRBV4-1 with TRBJ1-2; D gene ambiguous. The CDR3 is 11 amino acids. Trimming shortened V by 1 base and J by 6 bases, and 3 bases separated the two germline ends. Germline V CDR1 and CDR2: MGHRA, YSYEKL. CDR3 in amino acids: CASSQGDGYTF. The CDR3 region has the DNA TGCGCCAGCAGCCAAGGGGATGGCTACACCTTC.

The table lists this clone with a count of one. The rearrangement links TRBV30 to TRBJ2-2, with TRBD2 matching over 9 bases. The ends lost 1 base at V and 0 bases at J; junction bases unmatched: 3. In germline, CDR1 is GTSNPN, CDR2 SVGIG (reference sequence). CDR3 length: 16 amino acids. CDR3 DNA: TGTGCCTGGAGTGGTAGCGGGGGCCCGAACACCGGGGAGCTGTTTTTT. Its protein is CAWSGSGGPNTGELFF.

The genes are TRBV23-1 and TRBJ2-2; D is unclear. TRBV23-1 is identified as an open reading frame with a role that is uncertain. Trimming removed 0 bases from V and 0 bases from J, with 8 bases in between. The length of the CDR3 is 16 residues. CDR3 DNA: TGCGCCAGCAGTCAATCGGACGGAACGAACACCGGGGAGCTGTTTTTT. This translates into CASSQSDGTNTGELFF.

Only a few counts were recorded for this clone. The junction differs from germline at one of its ends, possibly a read error. The V gene is TRBV5-5, the J gene TRBJ1-2; TRBD1 matches at 8 bases. The CDR3 length is 14 residues. From germline, CDR1 is SGHKS and CDR2 YYEKEE (reference sequence). The CDR3 loop reads CASSLQGAPGSYGF. CDR3 nucleotide sequence: TGTGCCAGCAGCTTGCAGGGGGCTCCCGGGAGCTACGGCTTC.

CDR3 DNA sequence: TGTGCCAGTACCCGGACAGGGGGGAAAAATCAGCCCCAGCATTTT. Protein product: CASTRTGGKNQPQHF. This chain connects TRBV19 to TRBJ1-5; 10 nucleotides align to TRBD1. The CDR3 loop spans 15 amino acids. V was pared by 7 bases and J by 4 bases, with 7 bases of the junction left unmatched. CDR1 and CDR2 (germline): LNHDA, SQIVND (reference sequence).

The J gene is TRBJ1-1, the V gene TRBV5-6, with D possibly TRBD1 on 5 matching bases. Germline CDR1 is SGHDT and CDR2 is YYEEEE. The CDR3 is 14 residues long. Between the trimmed V and J ends, which lost 4 bases and 5 bases, there was a span of 15 bases. CDR3 in DNA: TGTGCCAGCAGCGAGCAGGGTTGGGTTACTGAAGCTTTCTTT. Translation gives CASSEQGWVTEAFF.

This chain uses TRBV5-6 with TRBJ2-1, with 7 bases lining up with TRBD2. V gave up 0 bases and J gave up 4 bases; unmatched junction bases: 7. The germline V gene has CDR1 SGHDT and CDR2 YYEEEE. The CDR3 is 16 amino acids. The CDR3, as DNA: TGTGCCAGCAGCTTGGGTACCCAGGGAGGGTACAATGAGCAGTTCTTC. It specifies CASSLGTQGGYNEQFF. The complete variable domain, with remaining parts taken from reference TRBV5-6 and TRBJ2-1, reads DAGVTQSPTHLIKTRGQQVTLRCSPKSGHDTVSWYQQALGQGPQFIFQYYEEEERQRGNFPDRFSGHQFPNYSSELNVNALLLGDSALYLCASSLGTQGGYNEQFFGPGTRLTVL.

Sample share makes this clone medium-sized. As DNA, the CDR3 is TGCGCCAGCAGCTCCGGGACCCGCTACGAGCAGTACTTC. Its translation: CASSSGTRYEQYF. V and J are TRBV4-1 and TRBJ2-7; tentatively, D is TRBD1 or TRBD2 (5 bases each). V gave up 5 bases and J gave up 3 bases, with 11 bases separating them. Per germline, CDR1 MGHRA and CDR2 YSYEKL. The CDR3 runs 13 residues.

The chain carries TRBV7-2 and TRBJ1-2; D unclear. V dropped 2 bases and J dropped 6 bases, with 10 bases sitting between them. CDR1 is SGHTA, CDR2 FQGNSA, per germline. This CDR3 comprises 13 residues. CDR3 bases: TGTGCCAGCAGCTTACGAAGCGCACATGGCTACACCTTC. Its protein product is CASSLRSAHGYTF.

The rearrangement links TRBV5-1 to TRBJ2-7, with D perhaps TRBD2 (6 bases). This CDR3 is built from 16 residues. Germline CDR1 SGHRS, CDR2 YFSETQ. The DNA for the CDR3 is TGCGTGCCCGGAGGGCTAGGGACGGCCCGGAATGCAGTGCAGTACTTC. Protein product: CVPGGLGTARNAVQYF.